The 16 T cell receptor beta chains given below trace back to one sample, sequenced in a study of OX40 agonist ivuxolimab in advanced cancers. The data were produced by immunoSEQ multiplex PCR, yet TCRdb's version contains in-frame clones alone and is incomplete. The top ten clones hold around 13% of a sample with about 70,000 clones, less than 90% of them seen once. The starting material was CD4+ or CD8+ T cells sorted from blood, obtained in a trial of the OX40 agonist ivuxolimab. These receptors were taken from an adult with an advanced solid tumor such as melanoma, head and neck, liver or kidney cancer.

This chain connects TRBV6-6 to TRBJ1-1; no firm D call. Germline values: CDR1 MNHNY, CDR2 SVGAGI (reference sequence). V was cut by 6 bases and J by 6 bases, with 20 bases left in between. The CDR3 totals 15 residues. The CDR3, as DNA: TGTGCCAGCAGCGCAGAGACGGGCATAGGCGCTGAAGCTTTCTTT. Residues: CASSAETGIGAEAFF.

J is TRBJ2-7 and V is TRBV7-8, with D uncertain. CDR3 size: 14 residues. Trimming removed 0 bases at V and 2 bases at J, with 8 bases between. CDR1 and CDR2 (germline): SGHVS, FQNEAQ. The CDR3 DNA follows: TGTGCCAGCAGCTTAGCGCCACTACCCTACGAGCAGTACTTC. Translating it yields CASSLAPLPYEQYF. The full variable domain, completed using reference TRBV7-8 and TRBJ2-7, is GAGVSQSPRYKVAKRGQDVALRCDPISGHVSLFWYQQALGQGPEFLTYFQNEAQLDKSGLPSDRFFAERPEGSVSTLKIQRTQQEDSAVYLCASSLAPLPYEQYFGPGTRLTVT.

This chain uses TRBV27 with TRBJ2-1; 7 nucleotides align to TRBD2. CDR3 size: 15 residues. Germline lookup yields CDR1 MNHEY and CDR2 SMNVEV (reference sequence). V trimming: 9 bases; J trimming: 3 bases; junction bases outside the gene matches: 11. The CDR3 spells CASPFWLADYNEQFF. The DNA for the CDR3 is TGTGCCAGTCCCTTTTGGCTAGCGGACTACAATGAGCAGTTCTTC.

The rearrangement links TRBV7-9 to TRBJ2-7; D ambiguous. Trimming pared 5 bases from V and 2 bases from J, leaving 13 bases between. The V gene's germline CDR1 is SEHNR and CDR2 FQNEAQ (reference sequence). This CDR3 spans 14 amino acids. CDR3 loop: CASSPGPRTYEQYF. The CDR3 coding sequence is TGTGCCAGCAGCCCTGGGCCGAGGACCTACGAGCAGTACTTC.

The V gene is TRBV15, the J gene TRBJ2-1; D perhaps matches TRBD2 (5 bases). The V gene's germline CDR1 is LNHNV and CDR2 YYDKDF (reference sequence). Trimming took off 4 bases at V and 7 bases at J, with 5 bases between the two ends. This CDR3 is 11 amino acids long. The CDR3 reads CATSTGNEQFF. CDR3 in DNA: TGTGCCACCAGCACGGGGAATGAGCAGTTCTTC.

The chain recombines TRBV2 with TRBJ2-1, with D hard to call. Germline-derived CDR1 and CDR2 are SNHLY and FYNNEI. V dropped 4 bases and J dropped 2 bases, with 18 bases sitting between them. The CDR3 has 17 residues. Here the CDR3 DNA reads TGTGCCAGCAGTGCGCGATCCTTAATAAACACCTACAATGAGCAGTTCTTC. Protein product: CASSARSLINTYNEQFF.

This rearrangement joins TRBV5-4 to TRBJ2-5; D possibly uses TRBD1 or TRBD2 (5 bases each). The germline V gene encodes CDR1 SGHNT and CDR2 YYREEE (reference sequence). The CDR3 totals 15 residues. V lost 0 bases to trimming and J lost 3 bases, with 12 bases between them. CDR3 DNA: TGTGCCAGCAGCTTGGCCTTGGGGACCGAAGAGACCCAGTACTTC. Residues: CASSLALGTEETQYF.

This clone was seen a single time. J is TRBJ2-3 and V is TRBV30; TRBD2 agrees at 7 bases. The CDR3 is made up of 15 amino acids. The germline V gene has CDR1 GTSNPN and CDR2 SVGIG (reference sequence). V dropped 4 bases and J dropped 4; count of bases not matched to a gene: 11. CDR3 sequence (DNA): TGTGCCTGGAAAGTAACGAGCGGGACGGCAGATACGCAGTATTTT. It encodes CAWKVTSGTADTQYF.

The chain carries TRBV11-3 and TRBJ1-4, with a possible D match to TRBD1 (5 bases). The CDR3 consists of 19 residues. Germline V gene sequence: CDR1 SGHNT, CDR2 YENEEA. The V end was cut by 3 bases, the J end by 4 bases, with 24 bases between. CDR3 region: CASSLSQWGSTARNEKLFF. The DNA of the CDR3 is TGTGCCAGCAGCTTGAGTCAGTGGGGGTCGACAGCCCGTAATGAAAAACTGTTTTTT.

This chain connects TRBV27 to TRBJ1-5, with no clear D. Germline V gene lookup returns CDR1 MNHEY and CDR2 SMNVEV (reference sequence). Trimming stripped 3 bases from V and 5 bases from J, with 8 bases between. CDR3 length: 13 amino acids. The CDR3 spells CASSLGWDQPQHF. As DNA, the CDR3 is TGTGCCAGCAGTTTGGGGTGGGATCAGCCCCAGCATTTT.

The J gene is TRBJ2-7, the V gene TRBV27, with 7 bases matching TRBD1. V was clipped by 6 bases and J by 4 bases; unmatched bases: 12. The CDR3 length is 15 residues. In germline, CDR1 is MNHEY, CDR2 SMNVEV (reference sequence). CDR3 sequence (DNA): TGTGCCAGCAGAATGGCCCGGACAGGAGAATACGAGCAGTACTTC. It translates to CASRMARTGEYEQYF.

A single count supports this clone. This chain connects TRBV7-9 to TRBJ1-1; 8 bases map to TRBD1. This CDR3 contains 14 residues. Trimming took 5 bases from V and 0 from J; bases not matched to a gene: 2. Per germline, CDR1 SEHNR and CDR2 FQNEAQ (reference sequence). Here the CDR3 reads CASSQGQVNTEAFF. In nucleotides, the CDR3 is TGTGCCAGCAGCCAGGGACAGGTGAACACTGAAGCTTTCTTT.

The chain joins TRBV9 to TRBJ1-3, with no clear D. CDR3 length: 16 amino acids. Looked up from germline, CDR1 is SGDLS and CDR2 is YYNGEE. V gave up 0 bases and J gave up 0 bases, with 10 bases separating them. CDR3 coding DNA: TGTGCCAGCAGCGTAGGCGTCGGACTCTCTGGAAACACCATATATTTT. It translates to CASSVGVGLSGNTIYF.

The chain has TRBV4-1 and TRBJ2-3; 12 nucleotides match TRBD2. CDR1 MGHRA and CDR2 YSYEKL come from the germline V gene. The CDR3 spans 15 residues. V trimming: 3 bases; J trimming: 5 bases; junction bases outside the gene matches: 3. This CDR3 is CASSQLLAGGDTQYF. In nucleotides, the CDR3 is TGCGCCAGCAGCCAGCTACTAGCGGGAGGAGATACGCAGTATTTT.

V and J are TRBV27 and TRBJ1-1; 8 nucleotides match TRBD1. V was pared by 5 bases and J by 5 bases, with 10 bases of the junction left unmatched. Germline lookup yields CDR1 MNHEY and CDR2 SMNVEV (reference sequence). The CDR3 is made up of 15 amino acids. CDR3 loop: CASSLPGQGRTEAFF. In DNA, the CDR3 is TGTGCCAGCAGTCTCCCCGGACAGGGTCGGACTGAAGCTTTCTTT.

This chain connects TRBV7-8 to TRBJ2-7; the match to TRBD1 covers 7 bases. Germline assignment: CDR1 SGHVS and CDR2 FQNEAQ. The CDR3 contains 15 residues. Trimming at V came to 5 bases and at J to 7 bases, leaving 14 bases not matched to a gene. CDR3: CASSPYRGRATEQYF. In DNA form, the CDR3 reads TGTGCCAGCAGCCCTTACAGGGGACGCGCCACTGAGCAGTACTTC.